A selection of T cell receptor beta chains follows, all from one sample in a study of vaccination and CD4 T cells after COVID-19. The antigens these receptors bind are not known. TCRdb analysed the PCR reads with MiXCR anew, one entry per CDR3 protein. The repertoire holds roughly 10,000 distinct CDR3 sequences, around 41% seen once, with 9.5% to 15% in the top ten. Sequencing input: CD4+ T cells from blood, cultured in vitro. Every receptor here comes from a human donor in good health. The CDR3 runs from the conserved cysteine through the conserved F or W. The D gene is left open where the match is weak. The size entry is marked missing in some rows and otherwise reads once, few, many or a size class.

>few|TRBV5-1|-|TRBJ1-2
CASSWGLPRGNYGYTF
TGCGCCAGCAGCTGGGGACTTCCTCGAGGTAACTATGGCTACACCTTC
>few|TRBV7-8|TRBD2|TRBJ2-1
CASSARTSGMRTYNEQFF
TGTGCCAGCAGCGCTAGGACTAGCGGGATGAGGACCTACAATGAGCAGTTCTTC
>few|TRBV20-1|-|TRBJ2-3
CSATDRIRGPDTQYF
TGCAGTGCTACCGACAGGATTCGCGGGCCGGATACGCAGTATTTT
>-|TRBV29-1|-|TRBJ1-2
CSVDGTFNPSTMGYTF
TGCAGCGTTGATGGGACGTTTAACCCATCTACTATGGGCTACACCTTC
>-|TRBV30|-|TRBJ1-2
CAWIYRGTSGYTF
TGTGCCTGGATCTACCGTGGGACATCTGGCTACACCTTC
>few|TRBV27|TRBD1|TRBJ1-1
CASSRGQGQNTEAFF
TGTGCCAGCAGTAGAGGACAGGGACAGAACACTGAAGCTTTCTTT
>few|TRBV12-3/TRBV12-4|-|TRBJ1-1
CASSISAAEAFF
TGTGCCAGCAGTATATCAGCCGCTGAAGCTTTCTTT
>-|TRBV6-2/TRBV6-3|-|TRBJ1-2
CASREPTGLGGYTF
TGTGCCAGCAGGGAACCGACGGGCCTCGGTGGCTACACCTTC
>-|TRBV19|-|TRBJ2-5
CASSISWSSLETQYF
TGTGCCAGTAGTATCTCTTGGAGTAGTTTGGAGACCCAGTACTTC
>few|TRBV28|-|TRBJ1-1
CASSSGRQKAFF
TGTGCCAGCAGTTCCGGGCGACAAAAAGCTTTCTTT
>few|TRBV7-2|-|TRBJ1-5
CASSPQHRGRDQPQHF
TGTGCCAGCAGCCCCCAGCATAGGGGAAGGGATCAGCCCCAGCATTTT
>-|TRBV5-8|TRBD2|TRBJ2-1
CASSPGTSGKGSEQFF
TGTGCCAGCAGCCCAGGGACTAGCGGGAAGGGGAGTGAGCAGTTCTTC
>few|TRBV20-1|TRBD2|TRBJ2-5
CSMYGTSGRLRETQYF
TGCAGTATGTATGGGACTAGCGGGAGACTAAGGGAGACCCAGTACTTC
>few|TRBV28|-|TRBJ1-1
CASSLVGRTEAFF
TGTGCCAGCAGTTTAGTCGGGAGAACTGAAGCTTTCTTT
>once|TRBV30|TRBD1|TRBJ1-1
CAWMYRGGTEAFF
TGTGCCTGGATGTACAGGGGGGGGACTGAAGCTTTCTTT
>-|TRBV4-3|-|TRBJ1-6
CASSQDLPGINNSPLHF
TGCGCCAGCAGCCAAGATCTCCCAGGGATTAATAATTCACCCCTCCACTTT
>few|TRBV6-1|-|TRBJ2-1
CASSATQYYNEQFF
TGTGCCAGCTCCGCGACACAATACTACAATGAGCAGTTCTTC
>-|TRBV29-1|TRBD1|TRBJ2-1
CSSEGAASSYNEQFF
TGCAGCTCTGAGGGGGCAGCTAGCTCCTACAATGAGCAGTTCTTC
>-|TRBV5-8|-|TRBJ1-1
CASSLGTANTEAFF
TGTGCCAGCAGCTTGGGGACAGCAAACACTGAAGCTTTCTTT
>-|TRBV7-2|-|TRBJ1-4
CASSLGGAEEKLFF
TGTGCCAGCAGCTTAGGGGGGGCAGAGGAAAAACTGTTTTTT
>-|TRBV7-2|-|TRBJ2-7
CASSPRQGYEQYF
TGTGCCAGCAGCCCGAGGCAGGGTTACGAGCAGTACTTC
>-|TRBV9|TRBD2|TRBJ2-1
CASSVIAGGAYNEQFF
TGTGCCAGCAGCGTTATAGCGGGAGGAGCGTACAATGAGCAGTTCTTC
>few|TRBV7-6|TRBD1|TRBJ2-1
CASSLVLGQGSLREQFF
TGTGCCAGCAGCTTAGTGTTAGGACAGGGGTCTTTACGTGAGCAGTTCTTC
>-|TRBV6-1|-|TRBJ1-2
CASSSSGGNYGYTF
TGTGCCAGCAGCTCATCAGGAGGCAACTATGGCTACACCTTC
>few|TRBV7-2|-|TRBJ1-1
CASSLDWGTEAFF
TGTGCCAGCAGCTTAGACTGGGGCACTGAAGCTTTCTTT
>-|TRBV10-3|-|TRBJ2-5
CATRAQWGTQYF
TGTGCCACCAGGGCTCAATGGGGGACCCAGTACTTC
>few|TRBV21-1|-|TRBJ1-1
CASSDQRGRNTEAFF
TGTGCCAGCAGCGATCAAAGGGGGCGGAACACTGAAGCTTTCTTT
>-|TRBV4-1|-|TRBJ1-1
CASSPSETHGLNTEAFF
TGCGCCAGCAGCCCCAGCGAAACACACGGCTTGAACACTGAAGCTTTCTTT
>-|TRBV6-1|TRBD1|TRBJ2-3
CASRSWTGLSTDTQYF
TGTGCCAGCAGGTCTTGGACAGGGCTTAGCACAGATACGCAGTATTTT
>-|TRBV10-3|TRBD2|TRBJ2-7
CAISGSSGDTYEQYF
TGTGCCATCAGTGGTTCTAGCGGGGATACCTACGAGCAGTACTTC
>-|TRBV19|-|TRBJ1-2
CASRGDVSGYTF
TGTGCCAGTAGGGGGGACGTTAGTGGCTACACCTTC